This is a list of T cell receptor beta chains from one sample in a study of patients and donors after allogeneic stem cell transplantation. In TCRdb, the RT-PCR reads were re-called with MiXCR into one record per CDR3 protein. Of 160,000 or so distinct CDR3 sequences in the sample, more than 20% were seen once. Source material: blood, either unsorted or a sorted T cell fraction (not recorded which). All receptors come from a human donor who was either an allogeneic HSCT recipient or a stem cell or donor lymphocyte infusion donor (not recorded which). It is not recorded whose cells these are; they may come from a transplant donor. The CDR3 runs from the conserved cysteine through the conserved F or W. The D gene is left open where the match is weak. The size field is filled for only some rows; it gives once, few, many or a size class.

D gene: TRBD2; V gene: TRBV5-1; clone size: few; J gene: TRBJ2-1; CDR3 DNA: TGCGCCAGCAGCCTGGCAGGAGCGGGAGGCGGGGATGAGCAGTTCTTC; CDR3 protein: CASSLAGAGGGDEQFF
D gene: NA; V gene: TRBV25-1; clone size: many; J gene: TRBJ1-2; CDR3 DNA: TGTGCCAGCAGTGACCCATCCCTCGGCAGGGACAACTATGGCTACACCTTC; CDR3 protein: CASSDPSLGRDNYGYTF
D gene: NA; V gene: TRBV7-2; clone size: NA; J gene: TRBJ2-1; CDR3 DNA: TGTGCCAGCAGTTTACTAGAGACGCATGAGCAGTTCTTC; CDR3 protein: CASSLLETHEQFF
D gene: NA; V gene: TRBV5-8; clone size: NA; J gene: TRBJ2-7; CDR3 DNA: TGTGCCAGCAGCTTGGTGGAAAGGTCCTACGAGCAGTACTTC; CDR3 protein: CASSLVERSYEQYF
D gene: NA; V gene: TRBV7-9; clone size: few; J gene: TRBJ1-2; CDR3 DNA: TGTGCCAGCAGCTTATGGCAGGGAAGAGCTAACTATGGCTACACCTTC; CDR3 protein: CASSLWQGRANYGYTF
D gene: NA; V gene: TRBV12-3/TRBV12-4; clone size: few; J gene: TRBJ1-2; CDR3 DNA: TGTGCCAGCAGTTCAGAACAGGGAGGGTATAGAAACTATGGCTACACCTTC; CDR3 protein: CASSSEQGGYRNYGYTF
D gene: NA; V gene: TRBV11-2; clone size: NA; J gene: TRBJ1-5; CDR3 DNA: TGTGCCAGCAGCTTTGGCAGGGAAAGCAATCAGCCCCAGCATTTT; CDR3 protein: CASSFGRESNQPQHF
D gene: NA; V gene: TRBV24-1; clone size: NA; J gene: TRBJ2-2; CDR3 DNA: TGTGCCACCAGTGAGCTACGGGGCGGGGAGCTGTTTTTT; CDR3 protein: CATSELRGGELFF
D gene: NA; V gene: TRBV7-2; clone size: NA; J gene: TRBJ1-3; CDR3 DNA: TGTGCCAGCAGCTTAAGGAGGGGCGCCAGCTCTGGAAACACCATATATTTT; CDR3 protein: CASSLRRGASSGNTIYF
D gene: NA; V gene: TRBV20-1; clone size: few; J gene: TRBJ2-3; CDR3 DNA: TGCAGTGCTATGTCCGGGGGGCCACTATTCACAGATACGCAGTATTTT; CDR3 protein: CSAMSGGPLFTDTQYF
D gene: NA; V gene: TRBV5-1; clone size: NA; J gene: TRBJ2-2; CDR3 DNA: TGCGCCAGCAGCTTGGCCGAGGAGAAAACCGGGGAGCTGTTTTTT; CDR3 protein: CASSLAEEKTGELFF
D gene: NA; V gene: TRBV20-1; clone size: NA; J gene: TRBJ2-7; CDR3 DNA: TGCAGTGCCTGGGACCACCCGGGCTACGAGCAGTACTTC; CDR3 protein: CSAWDHPGYEQYF
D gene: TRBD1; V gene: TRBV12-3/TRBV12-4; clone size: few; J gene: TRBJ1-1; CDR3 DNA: TGTGCCAGCAGTTTAGGGGGACAGGTGGCTGAAGCTTTCTTT; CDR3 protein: CASSLGGQVAEAFF
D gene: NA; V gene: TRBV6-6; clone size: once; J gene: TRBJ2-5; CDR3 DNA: TGTGCCAGCAGCACGATAGGACAGCAAGAGACCCAGTACTTC; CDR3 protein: CASSTIGQQETQYF
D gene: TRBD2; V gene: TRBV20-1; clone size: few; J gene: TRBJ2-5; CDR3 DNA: TGCAGTGCTAGAGTCGCGGGGGGAGAGACCCAGTACTTC; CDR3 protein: CSARVAGGETQYF
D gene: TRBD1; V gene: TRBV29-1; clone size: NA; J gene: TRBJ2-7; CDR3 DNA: TGCAGCGCACCACTTCGACAGGGGGCGACCTACGAGCAGTACTTC; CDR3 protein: CSAPLRQGATYEQYF
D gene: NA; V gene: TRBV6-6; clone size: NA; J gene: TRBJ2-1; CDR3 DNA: TGTGCCAGCAGTTCAGTAGCGGCAAGCTCCTACAATGAGCAGTTCTTC; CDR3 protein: CASSSVAASSYNEQFF
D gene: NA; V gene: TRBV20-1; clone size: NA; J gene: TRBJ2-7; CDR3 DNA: TGCAGTGCCATTAGGCCCTACGAGCAGTACTTC; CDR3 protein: CSAIRPYEQYF
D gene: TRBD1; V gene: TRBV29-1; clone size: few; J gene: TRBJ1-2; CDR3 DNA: TGCAGCGTAGTGCAGGGGGCGGGAGGCTACACCTTC; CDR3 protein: CSVVQGAGGYTF
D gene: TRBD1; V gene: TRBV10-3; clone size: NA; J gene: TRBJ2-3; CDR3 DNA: TGTGCCATCAGACCTGCGACAGGGATAGATGATTATACGCAGTATTTT; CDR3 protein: CAIRPATGIDDYTQYF
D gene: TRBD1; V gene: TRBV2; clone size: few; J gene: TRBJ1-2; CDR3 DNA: TGTGCCACCGAGACAGGGGCGTATGGCTACACCTTC; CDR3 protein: CATETGAYGYTF
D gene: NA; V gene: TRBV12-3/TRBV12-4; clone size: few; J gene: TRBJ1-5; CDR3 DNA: TGTGCCAGCAGCCCAGGGTACGGAAGGGATACGAAGGGCAATCAGCCCCAGCATTTT; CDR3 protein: CASSPGYGRDTKGNQPQHF
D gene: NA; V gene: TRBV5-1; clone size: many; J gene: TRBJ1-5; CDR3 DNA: TGCGCCAGCAGTCAGGGACTGGGCAATCAGCCCCAGCATTTT; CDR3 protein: CASSQGLGNQPQHF
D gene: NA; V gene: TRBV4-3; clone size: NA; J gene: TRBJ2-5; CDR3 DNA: TGCGCCAGCAGCCAAGACGGCGGAGCCATCACAAAGACCCAGTACTTC; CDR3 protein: CASSQDGGAITKTQYF
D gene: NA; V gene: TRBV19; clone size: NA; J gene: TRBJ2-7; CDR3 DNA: TGTGCCAGCTCCGTCCAATTGTCCCTCACCTACGAGCAGTACTTC; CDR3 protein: CASSVQLSLTYEQYF
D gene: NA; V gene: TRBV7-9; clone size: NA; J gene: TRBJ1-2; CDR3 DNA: TGTGCCAGCAGCCGCCTGGAACCTCATCAAAACTATGGCTACACCTTC; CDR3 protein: CASSRLEPHQNYGYTF
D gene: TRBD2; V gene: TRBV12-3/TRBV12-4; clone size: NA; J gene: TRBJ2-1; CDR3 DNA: TGTGCCAGCAGTTTATCAGCGGGAAACAATGAGCAGTTCTTC; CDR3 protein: CASSLSAGNNEQFF
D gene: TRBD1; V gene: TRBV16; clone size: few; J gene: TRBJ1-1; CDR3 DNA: TGTGCCAGCAGCTGGCCCCCCGGGACAGACGTTGGTGAAGCTTTCTTT; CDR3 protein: CASSWPPGTDVGEAFF
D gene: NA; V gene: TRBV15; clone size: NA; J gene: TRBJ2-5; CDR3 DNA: TGTGCCACCAGCAGAGACAGAGGGTACCAAGAGACCCAGTACTTC; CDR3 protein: CATSRDRGYQETQYF
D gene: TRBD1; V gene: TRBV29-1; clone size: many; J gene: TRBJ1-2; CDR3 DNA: TGCAGCGTTGCCAGGGGGCTTGGCTACACCTTC; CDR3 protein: CSVARGLGYTF
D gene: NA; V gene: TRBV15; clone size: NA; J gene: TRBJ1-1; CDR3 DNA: TGTGCCACCAGCGGACTTAGTACTGAAGCTTTCTTT; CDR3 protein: CATSGLSTEAFF
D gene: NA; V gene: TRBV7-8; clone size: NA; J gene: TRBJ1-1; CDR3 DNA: TGTGCCAGCAGCTTTGAGTCTGGGGCCGCTGAAGCTTTCTTT; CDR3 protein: CASSFESGAAEAFF
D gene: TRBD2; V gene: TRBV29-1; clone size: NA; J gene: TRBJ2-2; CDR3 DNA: TGCAGCGTTGAGAGGGAGCGGGGGCCTTACACCGGGGAGCTGTTTTTT; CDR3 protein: CSVERERGPYTGELFF
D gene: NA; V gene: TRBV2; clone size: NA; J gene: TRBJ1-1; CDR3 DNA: TGTGCCAGCAGTATGGACCCGAACACTGAAGCTTTCTTT; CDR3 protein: CASSMDPNTEAFF
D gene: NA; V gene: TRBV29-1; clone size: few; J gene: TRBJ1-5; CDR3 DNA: TGCAGCGTTGAGGACAGCGATCAGCCCCAGCATTTT; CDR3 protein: CSVEDSDQPQHF
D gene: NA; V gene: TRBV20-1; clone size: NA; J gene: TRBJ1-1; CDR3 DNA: TGCAGTGCTAGAACGGGACCCCGCGGCACTGAAGCTTTCTTT; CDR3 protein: CSARTGPRGTEAFF
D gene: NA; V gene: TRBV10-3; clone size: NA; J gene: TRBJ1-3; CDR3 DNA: TGTGCCATCAGCTCTGATGGGCCGGTTATCAACACCATATATTTT; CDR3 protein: CAISSDGPVINTIYF
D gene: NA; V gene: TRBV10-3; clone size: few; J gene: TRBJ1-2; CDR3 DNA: TGTGCCATCAGTGAAGGGAGGTTCCATGGCTACACCTTC; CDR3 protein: CAISEGRFHGYTF
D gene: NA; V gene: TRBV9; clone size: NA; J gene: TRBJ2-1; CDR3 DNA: TGTGCCAGCAGCGTAGCTACGGGCTGGAACAATGAGCAGTTCTTC; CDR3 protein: CASSVATGWNNEQFF
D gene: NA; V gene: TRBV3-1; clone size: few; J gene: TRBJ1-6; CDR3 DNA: TGTGCCAGCAGCCAAACCGGACCCCTCCACTTT; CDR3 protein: CASSQTGPLHF
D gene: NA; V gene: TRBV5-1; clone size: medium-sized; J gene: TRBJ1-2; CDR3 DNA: TGCGCCAGCAGCCTCGGGACGTACTATGGCTACACCTTC; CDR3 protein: CASSLGTYYGYTF
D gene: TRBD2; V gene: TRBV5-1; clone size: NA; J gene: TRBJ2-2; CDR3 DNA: TGCGCCAGCAGTATAGCGGGAGGGCCGAGCACCGGGGAGCTGTTTTTT; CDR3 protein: CASSIAGGPSTGELFF
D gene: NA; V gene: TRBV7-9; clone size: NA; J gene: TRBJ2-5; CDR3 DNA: TGTGCCAGCAGCCCCACAGGGATTGGGCAAGAGACCCAGTACTTC; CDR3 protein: CASSPTGIGQETQYF
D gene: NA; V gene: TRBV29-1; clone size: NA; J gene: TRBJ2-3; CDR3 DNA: TGCAGCGTTAACGAGAGCACAGATACGCAGTATTTT; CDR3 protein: CSVNESTDTQYF
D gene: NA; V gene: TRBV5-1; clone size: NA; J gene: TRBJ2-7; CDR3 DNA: TGCGCCAGCAGCTTGGAGGCCCACTCCTACGAGCAGTACTTC; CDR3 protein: CASSLEAHSYEQYF
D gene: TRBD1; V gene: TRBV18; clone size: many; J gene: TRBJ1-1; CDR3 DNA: TGTGCCAGCTCACCACGGATGGGACAGAAGGAAACTGAAGCTTTCTTT; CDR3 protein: CASSPRMGQKETEAFF
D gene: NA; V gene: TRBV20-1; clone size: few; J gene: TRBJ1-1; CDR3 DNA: TGCAGTGCTAGCGTGGGGCGGGAAGCTTTCTTT; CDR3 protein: CSASVGREAFF